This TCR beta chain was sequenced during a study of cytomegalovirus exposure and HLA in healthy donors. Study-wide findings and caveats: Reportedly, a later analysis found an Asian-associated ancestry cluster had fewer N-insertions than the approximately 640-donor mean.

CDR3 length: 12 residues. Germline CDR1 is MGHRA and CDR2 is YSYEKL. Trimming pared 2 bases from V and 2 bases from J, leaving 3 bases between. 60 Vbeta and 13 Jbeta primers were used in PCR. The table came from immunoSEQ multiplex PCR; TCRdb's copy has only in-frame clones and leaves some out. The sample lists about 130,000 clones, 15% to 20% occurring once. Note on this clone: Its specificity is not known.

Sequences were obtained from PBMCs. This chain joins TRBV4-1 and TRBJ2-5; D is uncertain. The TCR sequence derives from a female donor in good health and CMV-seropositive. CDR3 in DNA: TGCGCCAGCAGCCAATATCAAGAGACCCAGTACTTC. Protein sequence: CASSQYQETQYF.